The T cell receptor (beta chain) described here comes from a study of cytomegalovirus exposure and HLA in healthy donors. Using immunoSEQ multiplex PCR, the repertoire was profiled, and TCRdb retains in-frame clones only, with some absent. Here the sample spans tens of thousands of clones, roughly 95% being singletons. The junction had 9 bases not matched to a gene; V was cut back by 6 bases and J by 2 bases. This CDR3 is built from 15 residues. CDR1 MGHDK and CDR2 SYGVNS come from the germline V gene. The V call is TRBV25-1, the J call TRBJ2-7; the match to TRBD1 covers 8 bases. The receptor was isolated from a woman aged 18-29 years in good health and CMV-seronegative. Specimen: PBMCs. This chain's CDR3 is CASRGTGRAAYEQYF. For the CDR3, the DNA is TGTGCCAGCAGAGGGACAGGAAGAGCCGCCTACGAGCAGTACTTC.